This T cell receptor (beta chain) emerged from a study of Graves' ophthalmopathy and Graves' hyperthyroidism. RNA transcripts provided the template for amplifying TCR beta CDR3 regions. The workflow started with a first-round RT-PCR run with HTBI primers and then moved on to a second-round multiplex PCR. MiXCR was run by TCRdb on the multiplex PCR reads, yielding one entry per CDR3 protein. The data hold 900,000 to 1,200,000 distinct CDR3 sequences, with 36% observed a single time. There are many counts of this clonotype. CDR1 is SEHNR and CDR2 is FQNEAQ in the germline V gene (reference sequence). V was pared by 5 bases and J by 7 bases, with 14 bases between. CDR3 length: 14 residues.

The V and J genes are TRBV7-9 and TRBJ2-2; TRBD1 might be the D (6 bases). Sequencing input: peripheral blood or thyroid tissue (not recorded which). The source of this sequence is an adult man with Graves' hyperthyroidism. CDR3 sequence reads: CASSKDGQRGELFF. The CDR3 bases are TGTGCCAGCAGCAAAGACGGACAGCGCGGGGAGCTGTTTTTT.